The next 7 T cell receptor beta chains were all read from a single sample in a study of blood T cell repertoires in COVID-19. Assay used: immunoSEQ multiplex PCR; TCRdb lists only in-frame clones, some missing. The table lists about 120,000 clones, roughly 89% of them singletons. The sample comprised peripheral blood. These receptors originate from a human donor with acute or convalescent COVID-19. The donor label of this sample is uncertain.

The chain couples TRBV4-1 to TRBJ2-1; 10 positions agree with TRBD2. With 6 bases clipped from V and 2 bases from J, the junction kept 4 bases outside the gene matches. The germline CDR1 and CDR2 sequences are MGHRA and YSYEKL. The CDR3 sequence is 15 residues long. The CDR3 DNA follows: TGCGCCAGCAGACCTAGCGGGAGTCCCTACAATGAGCAGTTCTTC. Its translation: CASRPSGSPYNEQFF.

The chain joins TRBV6-1 to TRBJ2-1; 7 positions agree with TRBD2. The CDR3 runs 17 residues. V lost 3 bases to trimming and J lost 4 bases; unmatched junction nucleotides: 12. Germline assignment: CDR1 MNHNS and CDR2 SASEGT. CDR3: CASSDPLRGGVYNEQFF. CDR3 nucleotides: TGTGCCAGCAGTGACCCCCTACGGGGAGGGGTTTACAATGAGCAGTTCTTC.

The V gene is TRBV19, the J gene TRBJ2-1; D gene unclear. The CDR3 is made up of 12 amino acids. The V gene lost 7 bases and the J gene lost 7 bases, with 11 bases spanning the gap. Germline V gives CDR1 LNHDA, CDR2 SQIVND (reference sequence). The CDR3 nucleotides are TGTGCCAGTACCTCAAGAGTAAATGAGCAGTTCTTC. It translates to CASTSRVNEQFF.

The rearrangement uses TRBV11-2 and TRBJ2-5; weak D call: TRBD2 (5 bases). V gave up 1 base and J gave up 4 bases, with 16 bases separating them. This CDR3 comprises 16 residues. Germline V gene sequence: CDR1 SGHAT, CDR2 FQNNGV. The CDR3 bases are TGTGCCAGCAGCTTAGGTGCTGGGTCCGAGGGAGAGACCCAGTACTTC. Protein product: CASSLGAGSEGETQYF. The entire variable domain, with the rest obtained from reference TRBV11-2 and TRBJ2-5, is as follows: EAGVAQSPRYKIIEKRQSVAFWCNPISGHATLYWYQQILGQGPKLLIQFQNNGVVDDSQLPKDRFSAERLKGVDSTLKIQPAKLEDSAVYLCASSLGAGSEGETQYFGPGTRLLVL.

The rearrangement uses TRBV30 and TRBJ2-5, with 7 positions matching TRBD2. V lost 2 bases to trimming and J lost 1 base; unmatched junction nucleotides: 7. Per germline, CDR1 GTSNPN and CDR2 SVGIG (reference sequence). The CDR3 has 15 amino acids. The CDR3 DNA is TGTGCCTGGAGTAGGAGGCGGGGGATCCAAGAGACCCAGTACTTC. Translation: CAWSRRRGIQETQYF.

The chain combines TRBV7-3 with TRBJ2-3, with D maybe TRBD2 (5 bases). V lost 5 bases and J lost 1, with 13 bases in between. The CDR3 sequence is 15 residues long. Per the germline V gene, CDR1 is SGHTA and CDR2 is FQGTGA. In DNA, the CDR3 is TGTGCCAGCAGCCAGAACCCCGGGGGCACAGATACGCAGTATTTT. Protein: CASSQNPGGTDTQYF.

The chain carries TRBV10-3 and TRBJ2-3; 10 bases line up with TRBD1. The CDR3 runs 18 residues. Looked up from germline, CDR1 is ENHRY and CDR2 is SYGVKD. Trimming cost V 4 bases and J 0 bases; bases outside gene matches: 10. CDR3 bases: TGTGCCATCAGTGGGGGGACAGGGGCTTGGGCTAGCACAGATACGCAGTATTTT. This gives the protein CAISGGTGAWASTDTQYF.